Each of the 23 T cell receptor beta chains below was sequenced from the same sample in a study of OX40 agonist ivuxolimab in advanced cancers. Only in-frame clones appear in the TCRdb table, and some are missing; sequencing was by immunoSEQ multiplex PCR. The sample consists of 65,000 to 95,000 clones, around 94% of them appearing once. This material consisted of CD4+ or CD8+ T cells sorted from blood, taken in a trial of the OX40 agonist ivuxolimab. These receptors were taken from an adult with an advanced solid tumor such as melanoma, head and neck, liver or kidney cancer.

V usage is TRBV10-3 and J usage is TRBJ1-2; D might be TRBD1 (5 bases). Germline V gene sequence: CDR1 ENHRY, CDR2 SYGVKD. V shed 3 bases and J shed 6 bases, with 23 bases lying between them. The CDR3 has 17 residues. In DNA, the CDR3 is TGTGCCATCAGTGAAGTGGAGGGGCCCACCATTACTGATGGCTACACCTTC. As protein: CAISEVEGPTITDGYTF.

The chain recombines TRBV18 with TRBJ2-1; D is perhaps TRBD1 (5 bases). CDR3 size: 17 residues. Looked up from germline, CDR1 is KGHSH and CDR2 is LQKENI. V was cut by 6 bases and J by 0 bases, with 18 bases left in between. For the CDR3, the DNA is TGTGCCAGCTCTCCTGTTATGCTAGGGGCCTCCTACAATGAGCAGTTCTTC. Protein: CASSPVMLGASYNEQFF.

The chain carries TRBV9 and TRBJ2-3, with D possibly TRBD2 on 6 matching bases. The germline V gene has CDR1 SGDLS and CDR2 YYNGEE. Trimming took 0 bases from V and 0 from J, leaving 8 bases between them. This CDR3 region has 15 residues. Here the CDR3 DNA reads TGTGCCAGCAGCGTAGAAGGGACTAGCACAGATACGCAGTATTTT. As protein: CASSVEGTSTDTQYF.

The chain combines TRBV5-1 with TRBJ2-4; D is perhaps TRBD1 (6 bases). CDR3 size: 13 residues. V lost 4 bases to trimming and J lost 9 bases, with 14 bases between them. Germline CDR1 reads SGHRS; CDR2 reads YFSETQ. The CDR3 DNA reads TGCGCCAGCAGCGCTACAGGGTCGGGCATTCAGTACTTC. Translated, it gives CASSATGSGIQYF. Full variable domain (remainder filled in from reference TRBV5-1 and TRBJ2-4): KAGVTQTPRYLIKTRGQQVTLSCSPISGHRSVSWYQQTPGQGLQFLFEYFSETQRNKGNFPGRFSGRQFSNSRSEMNVSTLELGDSALYLCASSATGSGIQYFGAGTRLSVL.

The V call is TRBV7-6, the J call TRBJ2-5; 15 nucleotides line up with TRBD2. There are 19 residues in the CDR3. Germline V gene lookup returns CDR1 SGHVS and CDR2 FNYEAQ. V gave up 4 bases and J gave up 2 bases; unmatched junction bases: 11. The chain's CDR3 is CASSSRPGLAGGKQETQYF. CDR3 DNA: TGTGCCAGCAGCTCACGTCCGGGACTAGCGGGGGGCAAACAAGAGACCCAGTACTTC.

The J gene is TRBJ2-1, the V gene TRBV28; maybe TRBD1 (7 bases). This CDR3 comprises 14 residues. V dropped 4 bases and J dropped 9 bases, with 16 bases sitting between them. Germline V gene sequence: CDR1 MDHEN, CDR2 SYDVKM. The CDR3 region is CASSWPGGLGEQFF. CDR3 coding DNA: TGTGCCAGCAGTTGGCCAGGGGGGTTAGGTGAGCAGTTCTTC.

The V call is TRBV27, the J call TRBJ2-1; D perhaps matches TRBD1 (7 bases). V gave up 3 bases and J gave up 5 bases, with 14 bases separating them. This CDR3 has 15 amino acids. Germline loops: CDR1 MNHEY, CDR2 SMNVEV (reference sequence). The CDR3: CASSLSTGTHNEQFF. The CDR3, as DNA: TGTGCCAGCAGTTTGTCGACAGGGACTCACAATGAGCAGTTCTTC.

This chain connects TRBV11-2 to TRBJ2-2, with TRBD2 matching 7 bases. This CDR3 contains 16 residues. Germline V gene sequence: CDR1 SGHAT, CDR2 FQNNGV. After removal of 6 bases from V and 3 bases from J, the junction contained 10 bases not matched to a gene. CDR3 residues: CASRLNSGHYTGELFF. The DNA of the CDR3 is TGTGCCAGCAGGTTAAATAGCGGGCATTACACCGGGGAGCTGTTTTTT.

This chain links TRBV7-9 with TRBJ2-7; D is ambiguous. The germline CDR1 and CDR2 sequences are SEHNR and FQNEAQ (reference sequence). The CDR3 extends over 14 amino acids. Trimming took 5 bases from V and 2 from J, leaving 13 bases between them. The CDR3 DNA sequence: TGTGCCAGCAGCCCCGACGTCGCCGCCTACGAGCAGTACTTC. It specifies CASSPDVAAYEQYF. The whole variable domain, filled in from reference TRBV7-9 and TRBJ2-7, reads DTGVSQNPRHKITKRGQNVTFRCDPISEHNRLYWYRQTLGQGPEFLTYFQNEAQLEKSRLLSDRFSAERPKGSFSTLEIQRTEQGDSAMYLCASSPDVAAYEQYFGPGTRLTVT.

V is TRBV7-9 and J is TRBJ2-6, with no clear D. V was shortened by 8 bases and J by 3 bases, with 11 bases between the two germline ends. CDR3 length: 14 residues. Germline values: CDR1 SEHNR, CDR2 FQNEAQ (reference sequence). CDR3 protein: CASRGIFGANVLTF. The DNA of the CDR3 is TGTGCCAGCCGTGGGATCTTTGGGGCCAACGTCCTGACTTTC.

Here the CDR3 DNA reads TGTGCCATCAGTGGAGGTGTGAGCTCTGGGGCCAACGTCCTGACTTTC. Residues: CAISGGVSSGANVLTF. The V and J genes are TRBV10-3 and TRBJ2-6, with D hard to call. The CDR3 consists of 16 residues. The V end was cut by 4 bases, the J end by 0 bases, with 10 bases between. CDR1 and CDR2 from the germline V gene are ENHRY and SYGVKD.

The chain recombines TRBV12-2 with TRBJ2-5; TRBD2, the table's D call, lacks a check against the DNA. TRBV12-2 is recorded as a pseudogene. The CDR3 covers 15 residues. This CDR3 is CASRLLSGSGETQYF. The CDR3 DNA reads TGTGCAAGTCGCTTATTGAGCGGGAGTGGAGAGACCCAGTACTTC.

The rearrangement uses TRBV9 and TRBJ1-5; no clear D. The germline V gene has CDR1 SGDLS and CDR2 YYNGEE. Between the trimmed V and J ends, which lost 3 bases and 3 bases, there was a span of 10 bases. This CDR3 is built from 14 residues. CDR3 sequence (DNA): TGTGCCAGCAGCGCCGGCAGTTACAATCAGCCCCAGCATTTT. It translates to CASSAGSYNQPQHF.

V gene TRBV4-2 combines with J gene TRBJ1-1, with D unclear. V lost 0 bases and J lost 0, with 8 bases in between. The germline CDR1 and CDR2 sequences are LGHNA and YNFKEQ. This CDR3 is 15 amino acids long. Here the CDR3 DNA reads TGTGCCAGCAGCCAAGATACGGCCTTGAACACTGAAGCTTTCTTT. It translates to CASSQDTALNTEAFF.

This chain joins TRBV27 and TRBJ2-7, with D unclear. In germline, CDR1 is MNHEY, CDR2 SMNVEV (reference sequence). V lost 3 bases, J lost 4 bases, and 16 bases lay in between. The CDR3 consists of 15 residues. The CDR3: CASSFDGSHPYEQYF. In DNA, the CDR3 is TGTGCCAGCAGTTTCGACGGGTCCCACCCTTACGAGCAGTACTTC.

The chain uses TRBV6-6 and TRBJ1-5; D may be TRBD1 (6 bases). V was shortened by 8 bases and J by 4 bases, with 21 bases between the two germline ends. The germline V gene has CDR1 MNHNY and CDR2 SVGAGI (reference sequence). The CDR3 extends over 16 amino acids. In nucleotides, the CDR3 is TGTGCCAGCCAACCACTCCTACAGGGTCTAAATCAGCCCCAGCATTTT. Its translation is CASQPLLQGLNQPQHF.

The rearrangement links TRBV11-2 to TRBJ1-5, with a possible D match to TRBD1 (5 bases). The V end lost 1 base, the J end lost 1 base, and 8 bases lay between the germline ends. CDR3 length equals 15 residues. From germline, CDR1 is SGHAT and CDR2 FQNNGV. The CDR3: CASSLVAGSNQPQHF. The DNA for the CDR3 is TGTGCCAGCAGCTTAGTTGCAGGGAGCAATCAGCCCCAGCATTTT.

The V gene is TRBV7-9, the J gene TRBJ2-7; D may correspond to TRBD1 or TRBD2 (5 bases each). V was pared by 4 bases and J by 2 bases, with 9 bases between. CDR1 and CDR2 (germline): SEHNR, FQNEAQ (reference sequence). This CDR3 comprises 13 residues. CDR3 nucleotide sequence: TGTGCCAGCAGCTGGGACGGCCCCTACGAGCAGTACTTC. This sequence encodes CASSWDGPYEQYF.

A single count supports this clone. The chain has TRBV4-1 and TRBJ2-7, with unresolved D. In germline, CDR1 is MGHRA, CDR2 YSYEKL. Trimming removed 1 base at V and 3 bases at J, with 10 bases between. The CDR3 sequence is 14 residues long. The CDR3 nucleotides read TGCGCCAGCAGCCAAGGGTCAAATCTCTACGAGCAGTACTTC. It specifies CASSQGSNLYEQYF.

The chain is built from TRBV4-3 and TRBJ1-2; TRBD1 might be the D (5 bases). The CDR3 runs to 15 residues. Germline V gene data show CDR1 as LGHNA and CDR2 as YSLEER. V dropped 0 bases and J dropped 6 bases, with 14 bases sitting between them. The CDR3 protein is CASSQDWGSENGYTF. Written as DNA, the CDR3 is TGCGCCAGCAGCCAAGATTGGGGCAGTGAGAATGGCTACACCTTC.

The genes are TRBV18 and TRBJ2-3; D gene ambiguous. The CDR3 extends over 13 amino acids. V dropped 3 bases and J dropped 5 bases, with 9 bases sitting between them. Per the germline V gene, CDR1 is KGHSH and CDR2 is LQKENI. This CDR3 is CASSPSIKDTQYF. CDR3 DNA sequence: TGTGCCAGCTCACCGTCCATCAAAGATACGCAGTATTTT.

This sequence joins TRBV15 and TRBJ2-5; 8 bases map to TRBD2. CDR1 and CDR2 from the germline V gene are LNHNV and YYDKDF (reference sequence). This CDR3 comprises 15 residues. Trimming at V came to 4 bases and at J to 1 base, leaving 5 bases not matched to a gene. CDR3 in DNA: TGTGCCACCAGCATGACTAGCGCCTTCCAAGAGACCCAGTACTTC. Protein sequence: CATSMTSAFQETQYF.

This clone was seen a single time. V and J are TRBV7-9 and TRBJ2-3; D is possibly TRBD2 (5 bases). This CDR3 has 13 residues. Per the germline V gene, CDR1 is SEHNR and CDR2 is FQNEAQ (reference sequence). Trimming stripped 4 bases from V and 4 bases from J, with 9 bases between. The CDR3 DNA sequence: TGTGCCAGCAGCTCAGGACTCTCAGATACGCAGTATTTT. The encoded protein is CASSSGLSDTQYF.